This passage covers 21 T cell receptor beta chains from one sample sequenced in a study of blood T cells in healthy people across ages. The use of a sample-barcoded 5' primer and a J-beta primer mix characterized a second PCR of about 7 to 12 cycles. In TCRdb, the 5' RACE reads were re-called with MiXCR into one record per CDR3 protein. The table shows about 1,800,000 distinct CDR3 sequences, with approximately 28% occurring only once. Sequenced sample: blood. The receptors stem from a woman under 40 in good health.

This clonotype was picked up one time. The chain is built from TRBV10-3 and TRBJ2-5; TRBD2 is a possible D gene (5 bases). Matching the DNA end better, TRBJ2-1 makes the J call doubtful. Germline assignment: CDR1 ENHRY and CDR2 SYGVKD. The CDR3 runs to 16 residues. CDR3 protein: CAISVATGLAQETQFF. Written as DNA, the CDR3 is TGTGCCATCAGTGTTGCGACCGGCCTAGCCCAAGAGACCCAGTTCTTC.

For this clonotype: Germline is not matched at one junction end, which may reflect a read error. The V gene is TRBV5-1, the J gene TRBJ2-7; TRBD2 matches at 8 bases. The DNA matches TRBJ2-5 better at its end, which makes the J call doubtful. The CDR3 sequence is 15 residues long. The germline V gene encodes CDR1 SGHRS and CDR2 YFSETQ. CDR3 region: CASRYGSGGQGTQYF. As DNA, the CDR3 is TGCGCCAGCAGATACGGGAGCGGGGGTCAAGGGACCCAGTACTTC.

For the CDR3, the DNA is TGTGCCAGCAGCTTGGGCCTCGGGGGTCAGCCCCAGCATTTT. As protein: CASSLGLGGQPQHF. This chain joins TRBV5-5 and TRBJ1-5; a possible D gene is TRBD1 (5 bases). Trimming took off 0 bases at V and 6 bases at J, with 10 bases between the two ends. The CDR3 is 14 residues long. Germline CDR1 and CDR2: SGHKS and YYEKEE (reference sequence).

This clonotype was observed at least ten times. The CDR3 bases are TGTGCCAGCAGCTTGCCCCGGGGACAGGGGTCCGGGACCCAGTACTTC. This encodes CASSLPRGQGSGTQYF. The V gene is TRBV5-6, the J gene TRBJ2-5; 10 bases line up with TRBD1. The CDR3 loop spans 16 amino acids. V was pared by 1 base and J by 7 bases, with 10 bases of the junction left unmatched. Germline CDR1 is SGHDT and CDR2 is YYEEEE.

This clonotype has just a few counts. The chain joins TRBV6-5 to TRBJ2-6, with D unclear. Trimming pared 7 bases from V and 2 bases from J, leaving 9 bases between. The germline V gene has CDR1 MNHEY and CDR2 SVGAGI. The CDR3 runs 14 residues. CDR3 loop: CASKRATGANVLTF. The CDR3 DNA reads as TGTGCCAGCAAACGGGCAACTGGGGCCAACGTCCTGACTTTC.

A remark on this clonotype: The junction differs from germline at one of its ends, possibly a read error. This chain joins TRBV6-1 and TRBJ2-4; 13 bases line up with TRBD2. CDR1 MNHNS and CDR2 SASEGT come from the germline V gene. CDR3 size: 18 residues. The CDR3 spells CASSPDRTSGRANNIQYF. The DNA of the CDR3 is TGTGCCAGCAGTCCCGACAGGACTAGCGGGAGAGCCAATAACATTCAGTACTTC.

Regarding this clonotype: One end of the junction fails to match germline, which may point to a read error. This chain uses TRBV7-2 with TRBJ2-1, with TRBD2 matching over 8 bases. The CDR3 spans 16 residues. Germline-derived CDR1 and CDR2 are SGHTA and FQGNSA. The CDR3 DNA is TGCGCCAGCAGCTTAGCCGGGACTAGGGCGCCGTGGGTGCAGTTCTTC. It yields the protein CASSLAGTRAPWVQFF.

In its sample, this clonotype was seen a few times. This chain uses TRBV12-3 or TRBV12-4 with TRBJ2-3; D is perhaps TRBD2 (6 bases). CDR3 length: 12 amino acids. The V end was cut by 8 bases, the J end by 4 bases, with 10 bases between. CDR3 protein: CASGSSADTQYF. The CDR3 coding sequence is TGTGCCAGCGGCTCTAGCGCAGATACGCAGTATTTT.

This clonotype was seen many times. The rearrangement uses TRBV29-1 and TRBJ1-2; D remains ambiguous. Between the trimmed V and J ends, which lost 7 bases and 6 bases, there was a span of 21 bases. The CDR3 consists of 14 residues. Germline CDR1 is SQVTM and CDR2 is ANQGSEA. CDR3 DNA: TGCAGCGCCAACCCCGACGGAGCGCCTAATGGCTACACCTTC. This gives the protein CSANPDGAPNGYTF.

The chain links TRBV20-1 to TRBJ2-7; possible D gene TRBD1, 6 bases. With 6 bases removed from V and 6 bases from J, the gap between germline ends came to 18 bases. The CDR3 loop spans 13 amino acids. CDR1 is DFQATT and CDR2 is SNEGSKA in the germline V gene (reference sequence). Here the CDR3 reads CSANAATGSEQYF. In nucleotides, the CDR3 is TGCAGTGCCAATGCCGCGACAGGTAGCGAGCAGTACTTC.

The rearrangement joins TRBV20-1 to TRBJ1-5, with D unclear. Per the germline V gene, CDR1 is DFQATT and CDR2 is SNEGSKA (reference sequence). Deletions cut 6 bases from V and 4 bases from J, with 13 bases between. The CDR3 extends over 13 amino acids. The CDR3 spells CSAGGLRNQPQHF. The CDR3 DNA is TGCAGTGCCGGAGGACTGCGTAATCAGCCCCAGCATTTT.

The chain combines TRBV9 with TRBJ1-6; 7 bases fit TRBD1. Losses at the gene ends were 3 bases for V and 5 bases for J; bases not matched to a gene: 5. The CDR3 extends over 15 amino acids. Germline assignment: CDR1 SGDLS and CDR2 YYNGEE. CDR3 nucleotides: TGTGCCAGCAGCGCCAAAGGGGGCCATAATTCACCCCTCCACTTT. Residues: CASSAKGGHNSPLHF.

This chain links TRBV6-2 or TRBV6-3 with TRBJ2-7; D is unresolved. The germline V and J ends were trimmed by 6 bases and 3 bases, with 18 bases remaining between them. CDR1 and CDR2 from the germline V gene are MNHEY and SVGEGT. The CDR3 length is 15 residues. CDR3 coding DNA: TGTGCCAGCAGGCGCCCTACGGACCCCAGCTACGAGCAGTACTTC. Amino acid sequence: CASRRPTDPSYEQYF.

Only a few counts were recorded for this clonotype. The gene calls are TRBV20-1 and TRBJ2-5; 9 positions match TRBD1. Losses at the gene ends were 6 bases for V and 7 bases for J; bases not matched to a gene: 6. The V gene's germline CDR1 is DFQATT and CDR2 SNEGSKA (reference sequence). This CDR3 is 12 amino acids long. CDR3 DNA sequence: TGCAGTGCACGGGACAGGGCGTTGACCCAGTACTTC. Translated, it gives CSARDRALTQYF.

CDR3 amino acids: CASSLKLANQGISGNTIYF. The CDR3 DNA reads as TGTGCCAGCAGCTTAAAACTAGCAAACCAGGGGATTTCTGGAAACACCATATATTTT. The V and J genes are TRBV7-9 and TRBJ1-3; tentatively, D is TRBD1 (6 bases). The CDR3 runs 19 residues. V gave up 2 bases and J gave up 1 base, with 21 bases separating them. Germline loops: CDR1 SEHNR, CDR2 FQNEAQ (reference sequence).

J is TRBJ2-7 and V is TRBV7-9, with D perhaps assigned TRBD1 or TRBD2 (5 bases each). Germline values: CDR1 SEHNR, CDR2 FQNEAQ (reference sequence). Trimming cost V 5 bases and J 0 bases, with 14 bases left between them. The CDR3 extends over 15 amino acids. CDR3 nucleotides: TGTGCCAGCAGCGCAACGTGGGGGAGCTCCTACGAGCAGTACTTC. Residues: CASSATWGSSYEQYF. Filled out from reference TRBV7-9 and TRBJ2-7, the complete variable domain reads DTGVSQNPRHKITKRGQNVTFRCDPISEHNRLYWYRQTLGQGPEFLTYFQNEAQLEKSRLLSDRFSAERPKGSFSTLEIQRTEQGDSAMYLCASSATWGSSYEQYFGPGTRLTVT.

CDR3 loop: CASSCRRAGHSYNEQFF. The CDR3 nucleotides are TGTGCCAGCAGTTGCCGTAGAGCGGGGCACTCCTACAATGAGCAGTTCTTC. The rearrangement links TRBV6-2 or TRBV6-3 to TRBJ2-1; 7 bases agree with TRBD2. The CDR3 sequence is 17 residues long. V lost 4 bases to trimming and J lost 0 bases; unmatched junction nucleotides: 9. CDR1 is MNHEY and CDR2 is SVGEGT in the germline V gene.

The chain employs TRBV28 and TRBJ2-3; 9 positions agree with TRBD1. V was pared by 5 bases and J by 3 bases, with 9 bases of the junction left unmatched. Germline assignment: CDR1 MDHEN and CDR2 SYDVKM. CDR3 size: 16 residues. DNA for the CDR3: TGTGCCAGCAGTCGAGCCGGGACAGGGTTTACAGATACGCAGTATTTT. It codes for CASSRAGTGFTDTQYF.

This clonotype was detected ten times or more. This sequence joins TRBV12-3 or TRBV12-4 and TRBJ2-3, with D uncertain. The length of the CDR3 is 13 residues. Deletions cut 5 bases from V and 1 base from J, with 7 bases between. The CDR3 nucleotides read TGTGCCAGCAGTGGGTTGCGCACAGATACGCAGTATTTT. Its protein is CASSGLRTDTQYF.

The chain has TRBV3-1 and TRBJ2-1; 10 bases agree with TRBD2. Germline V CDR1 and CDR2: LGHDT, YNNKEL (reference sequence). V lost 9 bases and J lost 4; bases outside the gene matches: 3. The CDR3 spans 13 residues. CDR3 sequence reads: CASTSGEYNEQFF. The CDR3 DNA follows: TGTGCCAGTACTAGCGGGGAGTACAATGAGCAGTTCTTC.

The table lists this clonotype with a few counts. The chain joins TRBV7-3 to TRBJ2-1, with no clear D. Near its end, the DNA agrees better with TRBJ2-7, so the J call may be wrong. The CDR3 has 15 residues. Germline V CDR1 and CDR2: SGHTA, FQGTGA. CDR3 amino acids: CASSLNSETYNEQYF. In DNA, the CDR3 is TGTGCCAGCAGCTTAAACTCAGAGACTTACAATGAGCAGTACTTC.